One and the same sample provided the 23 T cell receptor beta chains below, sequenced in a study of T cell responses to AZD1222 COVID-19 vaccine (dated by TCRdb to about 2021). The time point label, read with the paper, signifies: baseline before first vaccination. Reading the label with the study, this specimen's treatment or condition is: meningococcal conjugate vaccine given as trial control. The library was obtained by the immunoSEQ multiplex PCR assay. Imported from immuneACCESS, the table was reduced by TCRdb to in-frame sequences with V and J called. These copies leave out some clones; in studies compared against another copy, an unresolved V gene accounts for under half, and the cause of the remainder is not known. This sample lists approximately 220,000 clones; under 95% were detected once. The ten largest clones represent 1% of the sample. The specimen was peripheral blood, collected on day 0 of MenACWY control vaccination. These TCRs come from an adult in good health.

V gene TRBV6-1 combines with J gene TRBJ1-1; D remains ambiguous. The CDR3 sequence is 15 residues long. The V gene lost 3 bases and the J gene lost 4 bases, with 15 bases spanning the gap. Germline V gene data show CDR1 as MNHNS and CDR2 as SASEGT. The CDR3 spells CASSEVSGLGTEAFF. Written as DNA, the CDR3 is TGTGCCAGCAGTGAGGTTTCGGGGTTAGGCACTGAAGCTTTCTTT.

In its sample, this clone was seen once. The chain is built from TRBV3-1 (or the pseudogene TRBV3-2) and TRBJ2-2, with D tentatively TRBD2 (5 bases). CDR1 is LGHDT and CDR2 is YNNKEL in the germline V gene (reference sequence). The CDR3 has 15 residues. Deletions cut 7 bases from V and 1 base from J, with 13 bases between. The CDR3: CASTGGLMNTGELFF. The CDR3 nucleotides read TGTGCCAGCACCGGCGGACTCATGAACACCGGGGAGCTGTTTTTT.

The CDR3 region has the DNA TGTGCCAGCAGCCCCGGTTGGCATGAGCAGTTCTTC. It codes for CASSPGWHEQFF. This sequence joins TRBV3-1 (or the pseudogene TRBV3-2) and TRBJ2-1, with unresolved D. The ends were cut back, 4 bases at V and 8 bases at J, with 9 bases in the middle. The CDR3 covers 12 residues. Germline V lookup: CDR1 LGHDT, CDR2 YNNKEL (reference sequence).

CDR3 amino acids: CAWSTGGPNSPLHF. The CDR3, as DNA: TGTGCCTGGTCAACAGGGGGCCCAAATTCACCCCTCCACTTT. The gene calls are TRBV30 and TRBJ1-6; 9 nucleotides align to TRBD1. Trimming removed 5 bases from V and 7 bases from J; junction bases left unmatched: 6. There are 14 residues in the CDR3. Looked up from germline, CDR1 is GTSNPN and CDR2 is SVGIG (reference sequence).

The chain couples TRBV13 to TRBJ1-1; D remains unclear. Deletions cut 4 bases from V and 3 bases from J, with 15 bases between. The CDR3 is made up of 15 amino acids. Germline V CDR1 and CDR2: PRHDT, FYEKMQ (reference sequence). The DNA of the CDR3 is TGTGCCAGCAGCTCGATAAAGGAGGGAGACACTGAAGCTTTCTTT. Translating it yields CASSSIKEGDTEAFF. Based on the CDR3 plus reference TRBV13 and TRBJ1-1, the full variable domain is AAGVIQSPRHLIKEKRETATLKCYPIPRHDTVYWYQQGPGQDPQFLISFYEKMQSDKGSIPDRFSAQQFSDYHSELNMSSLELGDSALYFCASSSIKEGDTEAFFGQGTRLTVV.

The V and J genes are TRBV21-1 and TRBJ1-4. TRBV21-1 is a pseudogene. The CDR3 sequence is 15 residues long. CDR3 DNA sequence: TGTGCCAGCAGCAAAGCGGCGGGGCCGAATGAAAAACTGTTTTTT. It is translated as CASSKAAGPNEKLFF.

The chain employs TRBV5-3 and TRBJ1-1; D remains unclear. TRBV5-3 has ORF status, its function being uncertain. CDR3 length: 13 amino acids. Trimming cost V 2 bases and J 10 bases, with 15 bases left between them. The CDR3 here is CARSLKGPMRAFF. DNA of the CDR3: TGTGCCAGAAGCTTAAAGGGCCCGATGAGAGCTTTCTTT.

CDR3 amino acids: CASSLAARQGGSGELFF. As DNA, the CDR3 is TGTGCCAGCAGCTTAGCGGCGAGACAGGGTGGGAGCGGGGAGCTGTTTTTT. The chain is built from TRBV7-2 and TRBJ2-2; 7 positions agree with TRBD1. CDR3 length: 17 amino acids. With V trimmed by 0 bases and J by 7 bases, 11 bases remained unmatched. Germline CDR1 and CDR2: SGHTA and FQGNSA.

V usage is TRBV10-3 and J usage is TRBJ2-3; 14 bases fit TRBD2. The CDR3 consists of 19 residues. Germline loops: CDR1 ENHRY, CDR2 SYGVKD. The trim removed 4 bases at V and 0 bases at J, leaving 9 bases unmatched. The CDR3 nucleotides read TGTGCCATCAGTGGGCCGACTAGCGGGGGGGACGCTAGCACAGATACGCAGTATTTT. As protein: CAISGPTSGGDASTDTQYF.

This clone was seen a single time. The chain combines TRBV6-4 with TRBJ1-1; the D gene is possibly TRBD1 (5 bases). Germline CDR1 is MRHNA and CDR2 is SNTAGT. This CDR3 is 13 amino acids long. The V end was cut by 8 bases, the J end by 0 bases, with 10 bases between. As DNA, the CDR3 is TGTGCCAGCTCTGTGGGGCTGAACACTGAAGCTTTCTTT. Amino acids: CASSVGLNTEAFF.

J is TRBJ1-1 and V is TRBV5-1; D unclear. This CDR3 comprises 12 residues. CDR1 SGHRS and CDR2 YFSETQ come from the germline V gene. V lost 0 bases and J 5 bases, leaving 5 bases between the germline ends. Here the CDR3 DNA reads TGCGCCAGCAGCTTGGATAGGACTGAAGCTTTCTTT. Translating gives CASSLDRTEAFF.

This clone has only one observation. The chain has TRBV5-1 and TRBJ2-2; 7 bases line up with TRBD1. This CDR3 has 14 residues. The germline V gene encodes CDR1 SGHRS and CDR2 YFSETQ. Trimming at V came to 3 bases and at J to 3 bases, leaving 2 bases not matched to a gene. The CDR3 loop is CASSSDRYTGELFF. The DNA of the CDR3 is TGCGCCAGCAGCTCGGACAGGTACACCGGGGAGCTGTTTTTT.

This chain uses TRBV11-2 with TRBJ2-3; D remains ambiguous. Germline V gene lookup returns CDR1 SGHAT and CDR2 FQNNGV. V lost 2 bases, J lost 2 bases, and 5 bases lay in between. The CDR3 has 13 amino acids. In nucleotides, the CDR3 is TGTGCCAGCAGCTTATCCCCCACAGATACGCAGTATTTT. The encoded protein is CASSLSPTDTQYF.

This clone was recorded only once. The V gene is TRBV24-1, the J gene TRBJ1-4, with 7 nucleotides matching TRBD1. After removal of 2 bases from V and 4 bases from J, the junction contained 9 bases not matched to a gene. This CDR3 spans 17 amino acids. Germline V gene sequence: CDR1 KGHDR, CDR2 SFDVKD. CDR3 amino acids: CATSDYATDRDNEKLFF. The CDR3 DNA reads as TGTGCCACCAGTGATTATGCCACCGACAGGGATAATGAAAAACTGTTTTTT.

This chain links TRBV12-3 or TRBV12-4 with TRBJ1-1; TRBD1 might be the D (5 bases). Deletions cut 5 bases from V and 1 base from J, with 8 bases between. The CDR3 runs to 13 residues. Here the CDR3 DNA reads TGTGCCAGCAGTAGCAGGGAGAACACTGAAGCTTTCTTT. This codes for CASSSRENTEAFF.

This clone has a single count. The V call is TRBV5-1, the J call TRBJ1-5, with D unresolved. The CDR3 covers 13 residues. Germline V gene data show CDR1 as SGHRS and CDR2 as YFSETQ. V lost 7 bases to trimming and J lost 0 bases, with 8 bases between them. The CDR3 nucleotides are TGCGCCAGCGCGCGGGATAGCAATCAGCCCCAGCATTTT. The encoded protein is CASARDSNQPQHF.

V is TRBV19 and J is TRBJ1-3; D ambiguous. The germline V gene has CDR1 LNHDA and CDR2 SQIVND (reference sequence). This CDR3 is 12 amino acids long. V was pared by 4 bases and J by 2 bases, with 3 bases between. The CDR3 nucleotides read TGTGCCAGTAGTAAAGCTGGAAACACCATATATTTT. This gives the protein CASSKAGNTIYF.

CDR3 nucleotide sequence: TGTGCCAGCAGCGTAGGGCTGTACACTGAAGCTTTCTTT. Residues: CASSVGLYTEAFF. The V call is TRBV9, the J call TRBJ1-1; D remains ambiguous. V shed 0 bases and J shed 3 bases, with 6 bases lying between them. CDR1 SGDLS and CDR2 YYNGEE come from the germline V gene. CDR3 size: 13 residues.

The DNA of the CDR3 is TGTGCCAGCAGTTTGGGAGAGTATGGCTACACCTTC. Translating it yields CASSLGEYGYTF. J is TRBJ1-2 and V is TRBV12-3 or TRBV12-4, with no clear D. V was shortened by 3 bases and J by 5 bases, with 7 bases between the two germline ends. CDR3 size: 12 residues.

The rearrangement links TRBV3-1 (or the pseudogene TRBV3-2) to TRBJ2-2, with TRBD2 as a possible D gene (7 bases). The germline V and J ends were trimmed by 7 bases and 8 bases, with 14 bases remaining between them. Germline V gene data show CDR1 as LGHDT and CDR2 as YNNKEL (reference sequence). There are 13 residues in the CDR3. CDR3 nucleotide sequence: TGTGCCAGCATTGCGGGGGCGTCGGGGGAGCTGTTTTTT. As protein: CASIAGASGELFF.

The CDR3, as DNA: TGTGCCTGGAGTGTACTGGCAGGGGGCCAGTATGGCTACACCTTC. This gives the protein CAWSVLAGGQYGYTF. This rearrangement joins TRBV30 to TRBJ1-2, with 8 bases that match TRBD1. The CDR3 length is 15 residues. CDR1 and CDR2 (germline): GTSNPN, SVGIG (reference sequence). Germline trimming cut 0 bases from V and 5 bases from J; bases unmatched to any gene: 8.

With regard to this clone: One end of the junction fails to match germline, which may point to a read error. The chain carries TRBV3-1 (or the pseudogene TRBV3-2) and TRBJ2-2, with D uncertain. Germline CDR1 reads LGHDT; CDR2 reads YNNKEL (reference sequence). This CDR3 has 15 amino acids. In DNA, the CDR3 is TGTGCCAGCAGCCGGATCGGACGGAACTCCGGGGAGCTGTTTTTT. It translates to CASSRIGRNSGELFF.

The chain is built from TRBV3-1 (or the pseudogene TRBV3-2) and TRBJ1-1; D is perhaps TRBD1 (5 bases). Germline lookup yields CDR1 LGHDT and CDR2 YNNKEL (reference sequence). The CDR3 runs 15 residues. V was cut by 8 bases and J by 1 base, with 17 bases left in between. The CDR3 DNA reads as TGTGCCAGCCGGGACTCTTCCAAAAGGAACACTGAAGCTTTCTTT. Protein sequence: CASRDSSKRNTEAFF.